This TCR beta chain was identified in a study of shared clonotypes between healthy human individuals. Whole-study findings and limits: Naive subsets generally had larger estimated richness than memory subsets. Clonotypes shared by all four donors outscored non-shared clonotypes in generation probability. For sorted subsets, rarefaction showed incomplete sequencing despite large depth.

Trimming removed 2 bases at V and 3 bases at J, with 12 bases between. CDR1 and CDR2 from the germline V gene are SGHRS and YFSETQ. This CDR3 comprises 16 residues. As to this clone: As yet, its antigen is unknown.

Under the authors' procedure: Filtering differed since immunoSEQ provided only junctions, with no quality scores. Sequencing was performed with immunoSEQ multiplex PCR; in TCRdb, only in-frame clones are kept and a portion is missing. D and trimming were read from the DNA, whereas the V and J calls and clone size are those reported in that table. The profile shows 2 million to 2.5 million clones, approximately 93% of them singletons. The sample taken for sequencing was naive CD4+ T cells from PBMCs. Sample subset: CD45RA+ positively selected. The clonotype comes from a man between 18 and 35 years old in good health. Some clones in this sample may be carry-over from other donors' samples. V is TRBV5-1 and J is TRBJ2-6, with a tentative D call TRBD1 (5 bases). The CDR3 protein is CASSFLPRVGANVLTF. CDR3 nucleotides: TGCGCCAGCAGCTTCCTCCCCAGGGTTGGGGCCAACGTCCTGACTTTC.